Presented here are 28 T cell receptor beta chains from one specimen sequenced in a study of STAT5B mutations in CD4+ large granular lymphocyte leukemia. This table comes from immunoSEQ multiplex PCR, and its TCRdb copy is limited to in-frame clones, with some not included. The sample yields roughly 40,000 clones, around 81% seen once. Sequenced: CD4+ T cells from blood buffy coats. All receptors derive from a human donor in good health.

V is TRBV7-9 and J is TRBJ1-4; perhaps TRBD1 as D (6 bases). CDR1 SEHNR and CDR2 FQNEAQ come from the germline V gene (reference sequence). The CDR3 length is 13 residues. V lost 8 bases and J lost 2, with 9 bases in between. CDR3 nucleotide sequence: TGTGCCAGCGGTACAGGGACTAATGAAAAACTGTTTTTT. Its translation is CASGTGTNEKLFF.

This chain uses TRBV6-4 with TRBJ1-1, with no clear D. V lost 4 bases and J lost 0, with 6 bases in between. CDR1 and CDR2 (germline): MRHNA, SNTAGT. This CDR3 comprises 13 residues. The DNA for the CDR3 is TGTGCCAGCAGTGCGACCATGAACACTGAAGCTTTCTTT. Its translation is CASSATMNTEAFF.

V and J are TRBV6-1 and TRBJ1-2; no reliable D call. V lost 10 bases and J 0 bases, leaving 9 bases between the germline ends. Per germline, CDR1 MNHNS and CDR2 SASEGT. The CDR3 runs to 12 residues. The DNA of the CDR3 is TGTGCCACTCTAAGGGCTAACTATGGCTACACCTTC. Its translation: CATLRANYGYTF.

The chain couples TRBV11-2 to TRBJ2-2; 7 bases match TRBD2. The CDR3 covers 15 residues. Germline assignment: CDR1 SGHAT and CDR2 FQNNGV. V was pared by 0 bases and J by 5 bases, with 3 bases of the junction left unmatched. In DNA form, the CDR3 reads TGTGCCAGCAGCTTAGATCTGGGGGGGACCGGGGAGCTGTTTTTT. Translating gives CASSLDLGGTGELFF.

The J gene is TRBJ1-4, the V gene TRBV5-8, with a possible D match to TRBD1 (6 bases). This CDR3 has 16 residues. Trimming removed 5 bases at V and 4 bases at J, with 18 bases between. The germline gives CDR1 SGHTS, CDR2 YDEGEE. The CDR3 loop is CASRPGRSGVNEKLFF. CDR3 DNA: TGTGCCAGCAGGCCCGGTCGGTCAGGGGTTAATGAAAAACTGTTTTTT.

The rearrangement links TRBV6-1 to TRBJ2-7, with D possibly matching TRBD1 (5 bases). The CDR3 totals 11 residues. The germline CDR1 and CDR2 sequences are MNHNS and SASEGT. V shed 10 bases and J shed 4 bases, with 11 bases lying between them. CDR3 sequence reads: CATDTLYEQYF. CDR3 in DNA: TGTGCCACGGACACACTTTACGAGCAGTACTTC.

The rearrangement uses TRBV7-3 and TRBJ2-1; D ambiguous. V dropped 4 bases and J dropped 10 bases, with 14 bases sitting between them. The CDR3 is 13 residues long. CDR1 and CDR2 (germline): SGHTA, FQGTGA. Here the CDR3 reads CASSSHPPAEQFF. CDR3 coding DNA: TGTGCCAGCAGCTCCCACCCCCCCGCCGAGCAGTTCTTC.

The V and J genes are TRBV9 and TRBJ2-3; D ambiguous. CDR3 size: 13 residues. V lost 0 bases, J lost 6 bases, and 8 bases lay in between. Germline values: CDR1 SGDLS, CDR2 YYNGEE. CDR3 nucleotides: TGTGCCAGCAGCGTAGGAGATCGGGATACGCAGTATTTT. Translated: CASSVGDRDTQYF.

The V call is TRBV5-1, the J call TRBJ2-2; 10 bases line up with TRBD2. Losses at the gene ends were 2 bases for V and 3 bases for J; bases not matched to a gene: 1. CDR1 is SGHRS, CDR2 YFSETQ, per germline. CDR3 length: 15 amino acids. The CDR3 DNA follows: TGCGCCAGCAGCTTCAGCGGGAGGGACACCGGGGAGCTGTTTTTT. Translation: CASSFSGRDTGELFF.

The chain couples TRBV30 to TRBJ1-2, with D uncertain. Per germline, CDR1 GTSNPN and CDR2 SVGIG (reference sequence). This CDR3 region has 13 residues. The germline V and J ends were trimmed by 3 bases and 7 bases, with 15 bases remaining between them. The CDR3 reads CAWRRRRSGGYTF. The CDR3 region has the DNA TGTGCCTGGAGGCGCAGGAGGTCGGGTGGCTACACCTTC. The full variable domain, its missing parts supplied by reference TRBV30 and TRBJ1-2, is SQTIHQWPATLVQPVGSPLSLECTVEGTSNPNLYWYRQAAGRGLQLLFYSVGIGQISSEVPQNLSASRPQDRQFILSSKKLLLSDSGFYLCAWRRRRSGGYTFGSGTRLTVV.

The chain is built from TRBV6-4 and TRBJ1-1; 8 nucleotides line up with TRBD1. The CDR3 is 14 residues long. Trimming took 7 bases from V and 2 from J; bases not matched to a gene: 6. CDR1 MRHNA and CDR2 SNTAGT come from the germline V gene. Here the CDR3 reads CASKTGTGNTEAFF. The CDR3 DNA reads TGTGCCAGCAAAACCGGGACAGGAAACACTGAAGCTTTCTTT.

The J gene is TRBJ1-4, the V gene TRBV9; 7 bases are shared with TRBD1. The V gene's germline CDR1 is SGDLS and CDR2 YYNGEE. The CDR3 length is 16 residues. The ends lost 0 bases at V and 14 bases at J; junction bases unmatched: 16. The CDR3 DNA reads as TGTGCCAGCAGCGTAGCCGGGACAGCAACCGAGGGAAGGCTGTTTTTT. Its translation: CASSVAGTATEGRLFF.

CDR3 amino acids: CATWDRGYEKLFF. In DNA, the CDR3 is TGTGCCACCTGGGACAGGGGATATGAAAAACTGTTTTTT. The V gene is TRBV6-1, the J gene TRBJ1-4; the match to TRBD1 covers 10 bases. The CDR3 runs 13 residues. The trim removed 10 bases at V and 6 bases at J, leaving 5 bases unmatched. Looked up from germline, CDR1 is MNHNS and CDR2 is SASEGT.

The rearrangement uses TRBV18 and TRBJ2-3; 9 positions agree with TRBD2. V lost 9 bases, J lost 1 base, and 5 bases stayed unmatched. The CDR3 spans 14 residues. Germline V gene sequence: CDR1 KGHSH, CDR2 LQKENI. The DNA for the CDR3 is TGTGCCAGTTCCTGGACTAGCGGCACAGATACGCAGTATTTT. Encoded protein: CASSWTSGTDTQYF.

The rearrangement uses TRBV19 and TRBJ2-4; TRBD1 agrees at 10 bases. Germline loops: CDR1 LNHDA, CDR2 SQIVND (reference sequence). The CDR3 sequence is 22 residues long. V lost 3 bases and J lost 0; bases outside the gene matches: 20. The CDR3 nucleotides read TGTGCCAGTAGTATCTCGACAGGGGGCGCTCTTTTGAGTACAGGAGCCAAAAACATTCAGTACTTC. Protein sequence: CASSISTGGALLSTGAKNIQYF.

The CDR3 DNA is TGTGCCAGCAGTGCCGGGGGCGGTGAAGCTTTCTTT. This sequence encodes CASSAGGGEAFF. This chain uses TRBV25-1 with TRBJ1-1; D possibly corresponds to TRBD1 (6 bases). The germline V gene has CDR1 MGHDK and CDR2 SYGVNS. V shed 4 bases and J shed 7 bases, with 10 bases lying between them. The length of the CDR3 is 12 residues.

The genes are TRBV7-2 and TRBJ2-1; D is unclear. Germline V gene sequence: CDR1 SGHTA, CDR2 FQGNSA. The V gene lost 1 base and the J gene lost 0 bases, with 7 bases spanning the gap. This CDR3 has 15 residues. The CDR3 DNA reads TGTGCCAGCAGCTTAGAAGGGTACTCCTACAATGAGCAGTTCTTC. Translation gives CASSLEGYSYNEQFF. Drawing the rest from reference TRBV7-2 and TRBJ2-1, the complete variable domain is GAGVSQSPSNKVTEKGKDVELRCDPISGHTALYWYRQSLGQGLEFLIYFQGNSAPDKSGLPSDRFSAERTGGSVSTLTIQRTQQEDSAVYLCASSLEGYSYNEQFFGPGTRLTVL.

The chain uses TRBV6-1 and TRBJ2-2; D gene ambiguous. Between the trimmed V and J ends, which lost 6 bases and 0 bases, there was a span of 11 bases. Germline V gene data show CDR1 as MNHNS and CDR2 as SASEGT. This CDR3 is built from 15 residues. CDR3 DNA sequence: TGTGCCAGCAGCTCGAATACCGCGAACACCGGGGAGCTGTTTTTT. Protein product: CASSSNTANTGELFF.

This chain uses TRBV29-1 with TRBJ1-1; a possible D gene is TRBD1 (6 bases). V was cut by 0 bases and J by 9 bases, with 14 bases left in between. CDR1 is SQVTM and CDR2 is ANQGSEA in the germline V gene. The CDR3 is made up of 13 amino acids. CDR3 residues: CSVEELGQFKAFF. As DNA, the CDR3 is TGCAGCGTTGAAGAACTCGGACAGTTTAAAGCTTTCTTT.

In DNA form, the CDR3 reads TGTGCCAGCTCAACCGGGGCCCCCAACTCCTACGAGCAGTACTTC. Translating gives CASSTGAPNSYEQYF. This chain joins TRBV18 and TRBJ2-7; either TRBD1 or TRBD2 may supply D (5 bases each). V was clipped by 5 bases and J by 0 bases, with 14 bases between them. The germline V gene encodes CDR1 KGHSH and CDR2 LQKENI. The CDR3 is 15 residues long.

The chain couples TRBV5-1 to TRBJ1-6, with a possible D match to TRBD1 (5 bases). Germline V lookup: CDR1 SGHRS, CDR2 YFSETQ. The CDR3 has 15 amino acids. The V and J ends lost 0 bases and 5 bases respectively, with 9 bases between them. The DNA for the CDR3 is TGCGCCAGCAGCTTGGAGGGACTTCATAATTCACCCCTCCACTTT. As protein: CASSLEGLHNSPLHF. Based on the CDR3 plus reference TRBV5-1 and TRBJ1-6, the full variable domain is KAGVTQTPRYLIKTRGQQVTLSCSPISGHRSVSWYQQTPGQGLQFLFEYFSETQRNKGNFPGRFSGRQFSNSRSEMNVSTLELGDSALYLCASSLEGLHNSPLHFGNGTRLTVT.

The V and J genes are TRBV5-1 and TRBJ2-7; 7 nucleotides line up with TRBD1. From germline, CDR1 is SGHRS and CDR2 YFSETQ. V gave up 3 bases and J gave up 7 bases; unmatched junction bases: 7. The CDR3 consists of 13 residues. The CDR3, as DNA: TGCGCCAGCAGCTCGACAGGGCGGGCAGAGCAGTACTTC. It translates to CASSSTGRAEQYF.

The CDR3 spells CASSPDTNQPQHF. The CDR3 nucleotides read TGCGCCAGCAGCCCTGACACCAATCAGCCCCAGCATTTT. The rearrangement uses TRBV5-1 and TRBJ1-5; D is unresolved. Germline-derived CDR1 and CDR2 are SGHRS and YFSETQ. Trimming took off 4 bases at V and 3 bases at J, with 8 bases between the two ends. CDR3 size: 13 residues.

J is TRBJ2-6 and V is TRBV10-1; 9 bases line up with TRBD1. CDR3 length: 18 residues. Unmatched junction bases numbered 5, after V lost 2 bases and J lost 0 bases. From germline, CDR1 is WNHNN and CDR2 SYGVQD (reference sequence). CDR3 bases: TGCGCCAGCAGTGAGGAGGACAGGGGTGGCTCTGGGGCCAACGTCCTGACTTTC. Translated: CASSEEDRGGSGANVLTF.

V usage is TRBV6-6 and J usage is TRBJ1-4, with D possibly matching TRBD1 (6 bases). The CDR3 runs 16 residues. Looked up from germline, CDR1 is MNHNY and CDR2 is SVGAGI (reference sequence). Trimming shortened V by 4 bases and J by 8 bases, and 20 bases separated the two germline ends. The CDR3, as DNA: TGTGCCAGCAGTTCCCCATACGGGGGCGCAATCGAAAAACTGTTTTTT. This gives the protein CASSSPYGGAIEKLFF.

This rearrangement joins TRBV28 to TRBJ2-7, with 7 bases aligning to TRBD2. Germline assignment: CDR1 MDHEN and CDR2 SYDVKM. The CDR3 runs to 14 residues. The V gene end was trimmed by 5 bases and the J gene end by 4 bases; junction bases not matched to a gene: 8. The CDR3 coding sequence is TGTGCCAGCAGTGGTCGGAGCGGGGTATACGAGCAGTACTTC. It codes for CASSGRSGVYEQYF.

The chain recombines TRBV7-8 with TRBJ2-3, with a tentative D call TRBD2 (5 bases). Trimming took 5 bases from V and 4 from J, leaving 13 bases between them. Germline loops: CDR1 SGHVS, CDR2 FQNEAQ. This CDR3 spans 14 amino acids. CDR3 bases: TGTGCCAGCAGCGCCGCGGGTGAACCAGATACGCAGTATTTT. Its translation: CASSAAGEPDTQYF.

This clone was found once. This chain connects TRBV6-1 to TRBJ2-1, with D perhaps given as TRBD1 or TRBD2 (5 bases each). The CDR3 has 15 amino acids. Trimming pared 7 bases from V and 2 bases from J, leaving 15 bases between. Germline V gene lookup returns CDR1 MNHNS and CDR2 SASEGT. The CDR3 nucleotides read TGTGCCAGCACCGCGATGGGGGAGACCTACAATGAGCAGTTCTTC. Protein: CASTAMGETYNEQFF.